A single T cell receptor (beta chain) is shown here with its context. The CDR3 spans 17 residues. The V and J ends lost 7 bases and 6 bases, in that order; junction bases with no gene match: 15. In germline, CDR1 is MNHEY, CDR2 SMNVEV (reference sequence). The source of the sample is a study of shared clonotypes between healthy human individuals. The table came from immunoSEQ multiplex PCR; TCRdb's copy has only in-frame clones and leaves some out. Of 2,500,000 or so clones listed, roughly 92% are singletons. The chain carries TRBV27 and TRBJ2-2; 9 nucleotides agree with TRBD1. This clonotype originated in a man younger than 30 in good health. Some clones in this sample may be carry-over from other donors' samples. Sequencing was carried out using naive CD4+ T cells from PBMCs. Specified subset: CD45RA+ positively selected. The CDR3 nucleotides are TGTGCCAGCATAGGGACAGGGACGTGGATCACGGCCGGGGAGCTGTTTTTT. This codes for CASIGTGTWITAGELFF.